Listed here are 29 T cell receptor beta chains from one sample, sequenced in a study of OX40 agonist ivuxolimab in advanced cancers. Data came from immunoSEQ multiplex PCR; TCRdb stores just in-frame clones and leaves some out. Of 20,000 to 25,000 clones in the sample, just under 90% are singletons; the top ten hold about a quarter. The material sequenced was CD4+ or CD8+ T cells sorted from blood, taken in a trial of the OX40 agonist ivuxolimab. The receptors derive from an adult with an advanced solid tumor such as melanoma, head and neck, liver or kidney cancer.

This clone was counted a few times. V gene TRBV4-2 combines with J gene TRBJ2-3; a weak D match, TRBD2 (6 bases). V dropped 4 bases and J dropped 1 base, with 15 bases sitting between them. The CDR3 sequence is 16 residues long. Germline values: CDR1 LGHNA, CDR2 YNFKEQ. CDR3 sequence (DNA): TGTGCCAGCAGCCCGTCCGGCCCGGGGGGCACAGATACGCAGTATTTT. Translating it yields CASSPSGPGGTDTQYF.

This clone was observed a few times. J is TRBJ2-1 and V is TRBV27, with 10 positions matching TRBD1. V lost 4 bases to trimming and J lost 5 bases; unmatched junction nucleotides: 14. Germline V gives CDR1 MNHEY, CDR2 SMNVEV (reference sequence). The CDR3 is made up of 18 amino acids. The CDR3 bases are TGTGCCAGCAGTTCTGTCCACTCGGACAGGGGGGCGAACAATGAGCAGTTCTTC. It yields the protein CASSSVHSDRGANNEQFF.

This rearrangement joins TRBV4-1 to TRBJ2-7; possibly TRBD1 for D (6 bases). The length of the CDR3 is 14 residues. The germline V gene has CDR1 MGHRA and CDR2 YSYEKL. The ends were cut back, 6 bases at V and 0 bases at J, with 12 bases in the middle. The CDR3 DNA sequence: TGCGCCAGCAGAGGGGGTCCAAACTCCTACGAGCAGTACTTC. It is translated as CASRGGPNSYEQYF.

The rearrangement joins TRBV14 to TRBJ2-3; D not resolved. The CDR3 extends over 13 amino acids. Per the germline V gene, CDR1 is SGHDN and CDR2 is FVKESK. V lost 0 bases to trimming and J lost 4 bases, with 5 bases between them. Written as DNA, the CDR3 is TGTGCCAGCAGCCAAGAAGTTTCAGATACGCAGTATTTT. Protein sequence: CASSQEVSDTQYF.

This chain uses TRBV4-3 with TRBJ1-2; the match to TRBD1 covers 7 bases. The CDR3 covers 22 residues. J was trimmed by 6 bases and V by 4 bases; bases with no gene match: 32. The germline V gene has CDR1 LGHNA and CDR2 YSLEER. For the CDR3, the DNA is TGCGCCAGCAGCCGGCAAACCGGGACAGAAAGCACTAAGGGGCTCTCGGGCCATGGCTACACCTTC. The encoded protein is CASSRQTGTESTKGLSGHGYTF.

The V call is TRBV7-3, the J call TRBJ2-1, with D perhaps matching TRBD1 (6 bases). The germline gives CDR1 SGHTA, CDR2 FQGTGA. This CDR3 region has 17 residues. V lost 5 bases and J lost 5, with 22 bases in between. The CDR3 sequence is CASSPVGVGAGHNEQFF. For the CDR3, the DNA is TGTGCCAGCAGCCCTGTTGGTGTGGGGGCGGGCCACAATGAGCAGTTCTTC.

The V call is TRBV29-1, the J call TRBJ2-2; the D is unclear. V gave up 4 bases and J gave up 1 base, with 7 bases separating them. Germline V gives CDR1 SQVTM, CDR2 ANQGSEA. The CDR3 covers 13 residues. CDR3 bases: TGCAGCGTTGCTGGGCGGAACACCGGGGAGCTGTTTTTT. Translation gives CSVAGRNTGELFF.

The chain uses TRBV10-3 and TRBJ2-7; 7 nucleotides line up with TRBD1. In germline, CDR1 is ENHRY, CDR2 SYGVKD. The CDR3 runs to 13 residues. Trimming at V came to 6 bases and at J to 2 bases, leaving 4 bases not matched to a gene. DNA for the CDR3: TGTGCCATCAGCGGACAGGAGACCTACGAGCAGTACTTC. Residues: CAISGQETYEQYF.

The chain employs TRBV28 and TRBJ1-5, with D possibly TRBD1 on 5 matching bases. V lost 11 bases and J 5 bases, leaving 16 bases between the germline ends. CDR1 is MDHEN, CDR2 SYDVKM, per germline. This CDR3 contains 13 residues. The CDR3 DNA sequence: TGTGCCGACCCGGGGGAAGGGGATCAGCCCCAGCATTTT. This codes for CADPGEGDQPQHF.

J is TRBJ1-1 and V is TRBV4-3; TRBD1 might be the D (5 bases). Germline V gene data show CDR1 as LGHNA and CDR2 as YSLEER. Between the trimmed V and J ends, which lost 1 base and 1 base, there was a span of 19 bases. The CDR3 length is 18 residues. CDR3 DNA sequence: TGCGCCAGCAGCCAAGCTCCGAATATACAGGTTAAGAACACTGAAGCTTTCTTT. Its translation: CASSQAPNIQVKNTEAFF.

This clone was seen just once. J is TRBJ2-1 and V is TRBV9; 7 nucleotides align to TRBD2. Germline CDR1 and CDR2: SGDLS and YYNGEE. The CDR3 loop spans 15 amino acids. The V segment lost 4 bases and the J segment 4 bases; nucleotides outside the gene matches: 8. Written as DNA, the CDR3 is TGTGCCAGCAGCTTAGCTGCGGGAGTATACAATGAGCAGTTCTTC. Protein product: CASSLAAGVYNEQFF.

The chain links TRBV5-1 to TRBJ2-3; D could derive from TRBD1 or TRBD2 (6 bases each). Germline V gene data show CDR1 as SGHRS and CDR2 as YFSETQ. This CDR3 spans 15 amino acids. V lost 6 bases, J lost 0 bases, and 14 bases lay in between. CDR3 nucleotides: TGCGCCAGCACCCATAGGGGGGCCAGCACAGATACGCAGTATTTT. Translated, it gives CASTHRGASTDTQYF.

V usage is TRBV7-9 and J usage is TRBJ2-5; D gene ambiguous. This CDR3 contains 14 residues. Looked up from germline, CDR1 is SEHNR and CDR2 is FQNEAQ (reference sequence). The V and J ends lost 1 base and 2 bases respectively, with 8 bases between them. The CDR3 bases are TGTGCCAGCAGCTTAGACATCCAGCAAGAGACCCAGTACTTC. It translates to CASSLDIQQETQYF.

CDR3 coding DNA: TGTGCTAGTGGTTTTCCGGACAGTCTATCCTACGAGCAGTACTTC. Its protein is CASGFPDSLSYEQYF. The chain joins TRBV12-5 to TRBJ2-7; D is possibly TRBD1 (6 bases). CDR1 is LGHNT, CDR2 FRNRAP, per germline. V lost 3 bases and J 1 base, leaving 13 bases between the germline ends. This CDR3 region has 15 residues. The complete variable domain, with remaining parts taken from reference TRBV12-5 and TRBJ2-7, reads DARVTQTPRHKVTEMGQEVTMRCQPILGHNTVFWYRQTMMQGLELLAYFRNRAPLDDSGMPKDRFSAEMPDATLATLKIQPSEPRDSAVYFCASGFPDSLSYEQYFGPGTRLTVT.

To note about this clone: The final CDR3 position lacks the conserved phenylalanine or tryptophan, pointing to a likely read error. CDR3 nucleotides: TGTGCCAGTAGGAGAGCGGTTAATTCACCCCTCCACCTT. Translating it yields CASRRAVNSPLHL. The chain recombines TRBV11-2 with TRBJ1-6; D gene ambiguous. Per the germline V gene, CDR1 is SGHAT and CDR2 is FQNNGV. The CDR3 runs 13 residues. V was clipped by 9 bases and J by 6 bases, with 12 bases between them.

The chain joins TRBV14 to TRBJ2-7, with D possibly being TRBD2 (6 bases). Germline CDR1 is SGHDN and CDR2 is FVKESK. The CDR3 covers 16 residues. V was clipped by 1 base and J by 2 bases, with 15 bases between them. For the CDR3, the DNA is TGTGCCAGCAGCCAAGTTACAGGACTAAAAACCTACGAGCAGTACTTC. Encoded protein: CASSQVTGLKTYEQYF.

The gene calls are TRBV19 and TRBJ1-2; 7 bases agree with TRBD1. CDR1 is LNHDA and CDR2 is SQIVND in the germline V gene (reference sequence). The CDR3 contains 16 residues. V lost 8 bases, J lost 8 bases, and 20 bases stayed unmatched. CDR3 amino acids: CASRPPGTVIIGGYTF. The CDR3 DNA is TGTGCCAGTCGCCCGCCCGGGACAGTGATTATAGGAGGCTACACCTTC.

The J gene is TRBJ1-2, the V gene TRBV15; the D gene is possibly TRBD1 (6 bases). The V end was cut by 0 bases, the J end by 7 bases, with 12 bases between. The CDR3 is 14 amino acids. Germline-derived CDR1 and CDR2 are LNHNV and YYDKDF (reference sequence). DNA for the CDR3: TGTGCCACCAGCAGAGACCGGGGGCTGGGTGGCTACACCTTC. This gives the protein CATSRDRGLGGYTF.

The CDR3 sequence is CASSLEAGLIYGYTF. CDR3 nucleotide sequence: TGTGCCAGCAGCTTAGAGGCAGGCCTGATCTATGGCTACACCTTC. The rearrangement uses TRBV7-2 and TRBJ1-2; D ambiguous. The CDR3 extends over 15 amino acids. Germline CDR1 is SGHTA and CDR2 is FQGNSA. V was shortened by 1 base and J by 4 bases, with 13 bases between the two germline ends.

The CDR3 loop is CASSPGLVGESTDTQYF. The CDR3 DNA reads TGCGCCAGCAGCCCAGGACTAGTGGGGGAGAGCACAGATACGCAGTATTTT. The chain recombines TRBV5-1 with TRBJ2-3; the match to TRBD2 covers 7 bases. The CDR3 runs to 17 residues. The trim removed 4 bases at V and 0 bases at J, leaving 11 bases unmatched. Germline V CDR1 and CDR2: SGHRS, YFSETQ.

The gene calls are TRBV5-8 and TRBJ1-1; TRBD1 agrees at 9 bases. Germline V gene data show CDR1 as SGHTS and CDR2 as YDEGEE. The V segment lost 3 bases and the J segment 5 bases; nucleotides outside the gene matches: 8. CDR3 length: 15 amino acids. The DNA for the CDR3 is TGTGCCAGCAGCTGGAGGACAGGGGAGGGGACTGAAGCTTTCTTT. Translation: CASSWRTGEGTEAFF.

The count of this clone is one. V is TRBV6-1 and J is TRBJ2-4; no clear D gene. Germline loops: CDR1 MNHNS, CDR2 SASEGT. The CDR3 totals 16 residues. V was pared by 3 bases and J by 0 bases, with 12 bases between. The CDR3 nucleotides are TGTGCCAGCAGTGACGACAACCGGGTAGCCAAAAACATTCAGTACTTC. It is translated as CASSDDNRVAKNIQYF.

The V gene is TRBV11-2, the J gene TRBJ2-7; 9 bases are a match to TRBD1. The CDR3 consists of 14 residues. V lost 5 bases and J lost 4; bases outside the gene matches: 6. Germline lookup yields CDR1 SGHAT and CDR2 FQNNGV. In DNA form, the CDR3 reads TGTGCCAGCAGCGGACGGACAGGGGCTTACGAGCAGTACTTC. Its protein is CASSGRTGAYEQYF.

The chain recombines TRBV7-8 with TRBJ1-1, with D hard to call. The germline CDR1 and CDR2 sequences are SGHVS and FQNEAQ. This CDR3 region has 16 residues. Deletions cut 6 bases from V and 4 bases from J, with 21 bases between. Written as DNA, the CDR3 is TGTGCCAGCAGGCACACCCCTGACGGGATGAGCACTGAAGCTTTCTTT. This translates into CASRHTPDGMSTEAFF. Variable domain in full (rest from reference TRBV7-8 and TRBJ1-1): GAGVSQSPRYKVAKRGQDVALRCDPISGHVSLFWYQQALGQGPEFLTYFQNEAQLDKSGLPSDRFFAERPEGSVSTLKIQRTQQEDSAVYLCASRHTPDGMSTEAFFGQGTRLTVV.

The V and J genes are TRBV28 and TRBJ2-7; 7 nucleotides line up with TRBD1. The ends lost 3 bases at V and 4 bases at J; junction bases unmatched: 18. The CDR3 totals 18 residues. The germline gives CDR1 MDHEN, CDR2 SYDVKM. In nucleotides, the CDR3 is TGTGCCAGCAGTTTCATTCATTTTGGACAGGACATTTATTACGAGCAGTACTTC. Its protein product is CASSFIHFGQDIYYEQYF.

The rearrangement uses TRBV5-1 and TRBJ1-5; the D gene is possibly TRBD1 (6 bases). The CDR3 covers 15 residues. The germline V and J ends were trimmed by 1 base and 0 bases, with 8 bases remaining between them. Germline V gene lookup returns CDR1 SGHRS and CDR2 YFSETQ. The CDR3 DNA is TGCGCCAGCAGCTTGACACAGGGTAGCAATCAGCCCCAGCATTTT. Amino acid sequence: CASSLTQGSNQPQHF.

The rearrangement joins TRBV6-5 to TRBJ1-2; TRBD1 aligns across 8 bases. The CDR3 is 13 residues long. Germline assignment: CDR1 MNHEY and CDR2 SVGAGI. V trimming: 10 bases; J trimming: 2 bases; junction bases outside the gene matches: 6. As DNA, the CDR3 is TGTGCCACCAAGGACAGGGAGAACTATGGCTACACCTTC. Translation gives CATKDRENYGYTF.

The CDR3 loop reads CASSLEIQWEAFF. The DNA of the CDR3 is TGTGCCAGCAGCTTGGAAATTCAGTGGGAAGCTTTCTTT. The chain combines TRBV5-6 with TRBJ1-1; unclear D gene. This CDR3 is built from 13 residues. V was clipped by 0 bases and J by 8 bases, with 11 bases between them. Germline assignment: CDR1 SGHDT and CDR2 YYEEEE.

V usage is TRBV11-2 and J usage is TRBJ2-7; D possibly corresponds to TRBD1 (6 bases). The germline V and J ends were trimmed by 3 bases and 1 base, with 10 bases remaining between them. The CDR3 extends over 14 amino acids. CDR1 and CDR2 from the germline V gene are SGHAT and FQNNGV. CDR3 DNA: TGTGCCAGCAGCTTTACAGGGATGTCCTACGAGCAGTACTTC. Its protein product is CASSFTGMSYEQYF.